A single sample gave rise to the 23 T cell receptor beta chains below, sequenced in a study of PD-L1 blockade in urothelial cancer. Sequencing used immunoSEQ multiplex PCR; TCRdb keeps in-frame clones, though not all of them. The sample includes 100,000 to 150,000 clones, about 82% seen only once; the top ten take 2.4%. Documented time point: peripheral blood 6 weeks after treatment start. This specimen was PBMCs, taken around atezolizumab (anti-PD-L1) treatment. Receptors were obtained from a man in his fifties with urothelial cancer.

The chain is built from TRBV30 and TRBJ2-1, with unresolved D. Germline CDR1 GTSNPN, CDR2 SVGIG (reference sequence). The CDR3 is made up of 12 amino acids. Trimming removed 2 bases at V and 6 bases at J, with 8 bases between. CDR3 in amino acids: CAWSLRSNEQFF. Written as DNA, the CDR3 is TGTGCCTGGAGTCTGAGGAGCAATGAGCAGTTCTTC.

The chain carries TRBV30 and TRBJ1-6, with unresolved D. Trimming removed 1 base from V and 5 bases from J, with 9 bases in between. The CDR3 extends over 14 amino acids. Germline lookup yields CDR1 GTSNPN and CDR2 SVGIG (reference sequence). The CDR3 sequence: CAWSGQSNNSPLHF. In DNA form, the CDR3 reads TGTGCCTGGAGTGGTCAAAGCAATAATTCACCCCTCCACTTT. Using reference TRBV30 and TRBJ1-6 for the parts outside the CDR3, the full variable domain is SQTIHQWPATLVQPVGSPLSLECTVEGTSNPNLYWYRQAAGRGLQLLFYSVGIGQISSEVPQNLSASRPQDRQFILSSKKLLLSDSGFYLCAWSGQSNNSPLHFGNGTRLTVT.

The chain combines TRBV30 with TRBJ2-7; 11 bases are shared with TRBD2. Germline V gene lookup returns CDR1 GTSNPN and CDR2 SVGIG (reference sequence). The CDR3 consists of 15 residues. The J segment lost 7 bases and the V segment lost 0 bases, leaving 8 bases of the junction unmatched. In DNA form, the CDR3 reads TGTGCCTGGAGTGTACAACTAGCGGGAGTGGGTGAGCAGTACTTC. Its protein product is CAWSVQLAGVGEQYF.

This clone was seen a few times. V gene TRBV27 combines with J gene TRBJ1-1, with D tentatively TRBD1 (5 bases). This CDR3 is built from 14 residues. Germline lookup yields CDR1 MNHEY and CDR2 SMNVEV (reference sequence). The V gene lost 3 bases and the J gene lost 3 bases, with 11 bases spanning the gap. The CDR3 loop reads CASSLIDRDTEAFF. The CDR3 DNA reads as TGTGCCAGCAGTTTGATCGACAGAGACACTGAAGCTTTCTTT.

The chain employs TRBV10-3 and TRBJ1-1, with a possible D match to TRBD1 (5 bases). CDR3 length: 12 amino acids. The V gene lost 7 bases and the J gene lost 5 bases, with 11 bases spanning the gap. The germline CDR1 and CDR2 sequences are ENHRY and SYGVKD. CDR3 loop: CAIKQGRTEAFF. The CDR3 nucleotides read TGTGCCATCAAGCAGGGTCGGACTGAAGCTTTCTTT.

In DNA form, the CDR3 reads TGTGCCAGCAGCTTCGACAGGGGACAAGAGACCCAGTACTTC. It translates to CASSFDRGQETQYF. The chain links TRBV7-6 to TRBJ2-5; 8 bases match TRBD1. The CDR3 spans 14 residues. V shed 3 bases and J 2 bases; nucleotides not matched to a gene: 2. Germline lookup yields CDR1 SGHVS and CDR2 FNYEAQ.

The genes are TRBV18 and TRBJ2-2; 12 bases are a match to TRBD2. This CDR3 contains 17 residues. The junction had 5 bases not matched to a gene; V was cut back by 2 bases and J by 4 bases. Germline assignment: CDR1 KGHSH and CDR2 LQKENI. CDR3 DNA sequence: TGTGCCAGCTCACCAAGACTAGCGGGAGAGACCACCGGGGAGCTGTTTTTT. It translates to CASSPRLAGETTGELFF.

This chain connects TRBV7-2 to TRBJ2-7; no reliable D call. The CDR3 runs 12 residues. Germline CDR1 reads SGHTA; CDR2 reads FQGNSA. The V gene lost 1 base and the J gene lost 3 bases, with 4 bases spanning the gap. This CDR3 is CASSLVSYEQYF. DNA for the CDR3: TGTGCCAGCAGCTTAGTTAGCTACGAGCAGTACTTC.

The rearrangement uses TRBV28 and TRBJ1-5, with no clear D. V dropped 3 bases and J dropped 4 bases, with 16 bases sitting between them. Germline loops: CDR1 MDHEN, CDR2 SYDVKM. This CDR3 has 16 amino acids. CDR3 loop: CASSFYLRAGNQPQHF. The CDR3 region has the DNA TGTGCCAGCAGTTTTTATTTGAGGGCGGGGAATCAGCCCCAGCATTTT. Supplemented by reference TRBV28 and TRBJ1-5, the full variable domain reads DVKVTQSSRYLVKRTGEKVFLECVQDMDHENMFWYRQDPGLGLRLIYFSYDVKMKEKGDIPEGYSVSREKKERFSLILESASTNQTSMYLCASSFYLRAGNQPQHFGDGTRLSIL.

The J gene is TRBJ1-4, the V gene TRBV7-8, with 9 bases that match TRBD1. Germline loops: CDR1 SGHVS, CDR2 FQNEAQ. This CDR3 is 15 amino acids long. The J segment lost 6 bases and the V segment lost 1 base, leaving 3 bases of the junction unmatched. The CDR3 here is CASSLGDRVDEKLFF. The CDR3 nucleotides are TGTGCCAGCAGCTTAGGGGACAGGGTGGATGAAAAACTGTTTTTT.

This chain joins TRBV7-3 and TRBJ2-5; 9 nucleotides agree with TRBD2. The CDR3 runs to 14 residues. Germline values: CDR1 SGHTA, CDR2 FQGTGA. V lost 6 bases to trimming and J lost 5 bases; unmatched junction nucleotides: 7. CDR3 nucleotides: TGTGCCAGCAGTCCCAGCGGGAGGAGGGAGACCCAGTACTTC. It encodes CASSPSGRRETQYF.

This chain joins TRBV7-2 and TRBJ1-1; the match to TRBD1 covers 7 bases. J gave up 0 bases and V 1 base, and 5 bases lay outside the gene matches. This CDR3 comprises 16 residues. Per germline, CDR1 SGHTA and CDR2 FQGNSA. CDR3 protein: CASSLVITGVNTEAFF. CDR3 in DNA: TGTGCCAGCAGCTTAGTAATAACAGGGGTGAACACTGAAGCTTTCTTT. Drawing the rest from reference TRBV7-2 and TRBJ1-1, the complete variable domain is GAGVSQSPSNKVTEKGKDVELRCDPISGHTALYWYRQSLGQGLEFLIYFQGNSAPDKSGLPSDRFSAERTGGSVSTLTIQRTQQEDSAVYLCASSLVITGVNTEAFFGQGTRLTVV.

The V call is TRBV29-1, the J call TRBJ1-2; D is perhaps TRBD1 (6 bases). The ends were cut back, 6 bases at V and 8 bases at J, with 16 bases in the middle. Germline V lookup: CDR1 SQVTM, CDR2 ANQGSEA. This CDR3 spans 12 amino acids. CDR3 sequence (DNA): TGCAGCGTGGGAGGGGGGGCACGGGGCTACACCTTC. The encoded protein is CSVGGGARGYTF.

The chain couples TRBV10-3 to TRBJ2-1, with 7 bases fitting TRBD2. The CDR3 spans 16 residues. The germline CDR1 and CDR2 sequences are ENHRY and SYGVKD. The J segment lost 7 bases and the V segment lost 0 bases, leaving 9 bases of the junction unmatched. Here the CDR3 reads CAISESSGTILNEQFF. DNA for the CDR3: TGTGCCATCAGTGAGTCAAGCGGGACTATTTTAAATGAGCAGTTCTTC.

This chain links TRBV7-2 with TRBJ2-3; 8 positions agree with TRBD1. This CDR3 spans 14 amino acids. Trimming took 5 bases from V and 3 from J; bases not matched to a gene: 4. The V gene's germline CDR1 is SGHTA and CDR2 FQGNSA. The CDR3 here is CASSADRVTDTQYF. The CDR3 region has the DNA TGTGCCAGCAGCGCGGACAGGGTAACAGATACGCAGTATTTT.

This clone appeared a few times. One end of the junction does not line up with germline, which may come from a read error. The chain uses TRBV2 and TRBJ2-7, with TRBD1 matching 9 bases. Germline-derived CDR1 and CDR2 are SNHLY and FYNNEI. CDR3 length equals 12 residues. CDR3 bases: TGTGCCAGCAGTGGCCTCCATGGGACAGGGTATTTC. It yields the protein CASSGLHGTGYF. Looking up the rest from reference TRBV2 and TRBJ2-7 gives the full variable domain: EPEVTQTPSHQVTQMGQEVILRCVPISNHLYFYWYRQILGQKVEFLVSFYNNEISEKSEIFDDQFSVERPDGSNFTLKIRSTKLEDSAMYFCASSGLHGTGYFGPGTRLTVT.

The count of this clone is one. The V gene is TRBV7-9, the J gene TRBJ2-2; a weak D match, TRBD2 (6 bases). CDR3 length equals 15 residues. Germline CDR1 and CDR2: SEHNR and FQNEAQ (reference sequence). Trimming removed 1 base from V and 5 bases from J, with 11 bases in between. The CDR3 DNA is TGTGCCAGCAGCTTAGTCCCGGGAGAGACCGGGGAGCTGTTTTTT. This codes for CASSLVPGETGELFF.

This clone was observed a few times. The rearrangement uses TRBV28 and TRBJ2-7, with 7 bases lining up with TRBD1. The J segment lost 6 bases and the V segment lost 3 bases, leaving 11 bases of the junction unmatched. Germline CDR1 is MDHEN and CDR2 is SYDVKM. The CDR3 runs to 15 residues. The CDR3 sequence: CASSLGRVTGREQYF. The DNA for the CDR3 is TGTGCCAGCAGTTTGGGTCGGGTGACAGGGCGCGAGCAGTACTTC.

This rearrangement joins TRBV2 to TRBJ1-2; tentatively, D is TRBD1 (5 bases). This CDR3 spans 12 amino acids. Trimming cost V 4 bases and J 7 bases, with 10 bases left between them. The germline CDR1 and CDR2 sequences are SNHLY and FYNNEI. CDR3 in DNA: TGTGCCAGCAGTGTTTCAGGGTTTGGCTACACCTTC. It specifies CASSVSGFGYTF.

The V and J genes are TRBV7-6 and TRBJ2-3; the D is unclear. The CDR3 loop spans 14 amino acids. CDR1 is SGHVS and CDR2 is FNYEAQ in the germline V gene. V gave up 7 bases and J gave up 0 bases, with 11 bases separating them. CDR3 in amino acids: CASTTRFSTDTQYF. Written as DNA, the CDR3 is TGTGCCAGCACGACCAGGTTTAGCACAGATACGCAGTATTTT.

The chain couples TRBV18 to TRBJ2-3; possible D gene TRBD2, 5 bases. Germline CDR1 is KGHSH and CDR2 is LQKENI. The CDR3 has 14 amino acids. V dropped 7 bases and J dropped 0 bases, with 11 bases sitting between them. The CDR3 coding sequence is TGTGCCAGCTGGGGAGATTATAGCACAGATACGCAGTATTTT. It codes for CASWGDYSTDTQYF. Filled out from reference TRBV18 and TRBJ2-3, the complete variable domain reads NAGVMQNPRHLVRRRGQEARLRCSPMKGHSHVYWYRQLPEEGLKFMVYLQKENIIDESGMPKERFSAEFPKEGPSILRIQQVVRGDSAAYFCASWGDYSTDTQYFGPGTRLTVL.

This chain uses TRBV2 with TRBJ2-7, with 7 bases aligning to TRBD2. There are 14 residues in the CDR3. V gave up 5 bases and J gave up 3 bases; unmatched junction bases: 7. CDR1 and CDR2 from the germline V gene are SNHLY and FYNNEI. The CDR3 DNA sequence: TGTGCCAGCAGTACAAGCGGGACTAACTACGAGCAGTACTTC. This encodes CASSTSGTNYEQYF.

V and J are TRBV7-3 and TRBJ2-5; tentatively, D is TRBD2 (7 bases). V was cut by 2 bases and J by 5 bases, with 12 bases left in between. Germline CDR1 reads SGHTA; CDR2 reads FQGTGA. The CDR3 spans 14 residues. DNA for the CDR3: TGTGCCAGCAGCTTACGGGGGGCGGTGGAGACCCAGTACTTC. Translated, it gives CASSLRGAVETQYF.